The clone carrying this T cell receptor beta chain was picked up a small number of times. No antigen is known for it. Every isolated RNA sample was fully reverse transcribed, so sequencing captured expressed TCRB transcripts. This table comes from immunoSEQ multiplex PCR, and its TCRdb copy is limited to in-frame clones, with some not included. The data show 15,000 to 20,000 clones, around 50% seen once. The data stem from a study of beta chain features in type 1 diabetes. Study-level findings and limits: The question left open here concerned HLA type influencing TCRB rearrangement.

Trimming at V came to 8 bases and at J to 10 bases, leaving 10 bases not matched to a gene. The germline V gene has CDR1 MNHEY and CDR2 SVGAGI. CDR3 length equals 15 residues. The clonotype comes from a man aged 18 to 29 in good health. J is TRBJ2-1 and V is TRBV6-5, with 14 nucleotides matching TRBD2. The sequencing sample was made of stem cell memory CD4+ T cells from blood. The CDR3 sequence: CASSQGLAGAGEQFF. For the CDR3, the DNA is TGTGCCAGCTCACAGGGACTAGCGGGGGCGGGGGAGCAGTTCTTC.